These 26 T cell receptor beta chains were sequenced from one sample in a study of T cells in localized non-small cell lung cancer. TCRdb's table, derived via immunoSEQ multiplex PCR, lists solely in-frame clones and lacks some. The table records 2,500 to 3,000 clones, 32% of them present only once. Sequences were derived from lung tumor tissue, sampled before any cancer treatment. Receptors originate from a female donor at least 60 years old with stage II squamous cell lung carcinoma.

This sequence joins TRBV19 and TRBJ1-4; D is perhaps TRBD1 (6 bases). Trimming left V 7 bases short and J 6 bases short, with 12 bases between. CDR1 LNHDA and CDR2 SQIVND come from the germline V gene (reference sequence). CDR3 length: 13 residues. The CDR3 reads CASKKGEDEKLFF. CDR3 bases: TGTGCCAGTAAGAAGGGGGAGGATGAAAAACTGTTTTTT.

The rearrangement links TRBV10-2 to TRBJ2-3; D is uncertain. The V gene's germline CDR1 is WSHSY and CDR2 SAAADI. The CDR3 runs to 14 residues. The V gene lost 5 bases and the J gene lost 5 bases, with 14 bases spanning the gap. CDR3 sequence reads: CASSQRPLGDTQYF. The CDR3 DNA reads as TGCGCCAGCAGTCAACGGCCTTTGGGAGATACGCAGTATTTT.

The gene calls are TRBV19 and TRBJ2-4; maybe TRBD1 (6 bases). Trimming removed 5 bases at V and 9 bases at J, with 8 bases between. CDR1 is LNHDA, CDR2 SQIVND, per germline (reference sequence). The length of the CDR3 is 11 residues. The CDR3 reads CASSGGAIQYF. The CDR3 DNA follows: TGTGCCAGTAGTGGGGGCGCCATTCAGTACTTC.

This clone is large in the sample. This rearrangement joins TRBV12-5 to TRBJ1-1, with D uncertain. Germline CDR1 and CDR2: LGHNT and FRNRAP. With 2 bases removed from V and 6 bases from J, the gap between germline ends came to 10 bases. This CDR3 region has 13 residues. The CDR3 bases are TGTGCTAGTGGTTTGTCAGGATTTTCTGAAGCTTTCTTT. It is translated as CASGLSGFSEAFF.

This clone appeared a few times. The rearrangement links TRBV9 to TRBJ2-2, with 8 bases that match TRBD1. J was trimmed by 1 base and V by 1 base; bases with no gene match: 9. The CDR3 covers 18 residues. Germline V CDR1 and CDR2: SGDLS, YYNGEE. The CDR3 sequence: CASSVTPRGTGNTGELFF. CDR3 coding DNA: TGTGCCAGCAGCGTAACCCCCCGAGGGACAGGGAACACCGGGGAGCTGTTTTTT.

This clone has just a few counts. The chain is built from TRBV4-1 and TRBJ1-3; the D is unclear. The V and J ends lost 4 bases and 8 bases respectively, with 18 bases between them. The germline CDR1 and CDR2 sequences are MGHRA and YSYEKL. The CDR3 is made up of 15 amino acids. The DNA for the CDR3 is TGCGCCAGCAGCCTCCTTTTGGGCCAAGCGGACACCATATATTTT. This translates into CASSLLLGQADTIYF.

This clone came up once. The chain carries TRBV7-6 and TRBJ2-3; no clear D. Trimming removed 5 bases at V and 1 base at J, with 13 bases between. CDR3 size: 15 residues. The V gene's germline CDR1 is SGHVS and CDR2 FNYEAQ. CDR3 amino acids: CASSPWRGGTDTQYF. The CDR3 DNA reads as TGTGCCAGCAGCCCGTGGCGTGGGGGCACAGATACGCAGTATTTT.

The CDR3 loop is CASSVAGMSTEAFF. In DNA form, the CDR3 reads TGTGCCAGCAGCGTAGCAGGGATGAGCACTGAAGCTTTCTTT. The V call is TRBV9, the J call TRBJ1-1; D might be TRBD1 (5 bases). The V gene lost 0 bases and the J gene lost 4 bases, with 10 bases spanning the gap. The CDR3 covers 14 residues. Germline V gives CDR1 SGDLS, CDR2 YYNGEE. Complete variable domain (other parts from reference TRBV9 and TRBJ1-1): DSGVTQTPKHLITATGQRVTLRCSPRSGDLSVYWYQQSLDQGLQFLIQYYNGEERAKGNILERFSAQQFPDLHSELNLSSLELGDSALYFCASSVAGMSTEAFFGQGTRLTVV.

The chain combines TRBV5-1 with TRBJ2-7; tentatively, D is TRBD2 (6 bases). The CDR3 loop spans 14 amino acids. Between the trimmed V and J ends, which lost 4 bases and 5 bases, there was a span of 16 bases. Germline V lookup: CDR1 SGHRS, CDR2 YFSETQ. The CDR3 region is CASSGGYLPNEQYF. The CDR3 DNA is TGCGCCAGCAGCGGGGGGTACCTACCTAACGAGCAGTACTTC.

The CDR3 loop is CASSRVGTENTEAFF. In DNA form, the CDR3 reads TGTGCCAGCTCACGAGTAGGGACAGAGAACACTGAAGCTTTCTTT. This chain joins TRBV18 and TRBJ1-1; 7 nucleotides line up with TRBD1. With 4 bases clipped from V and 1 base from J, the junction kept 6 bases outside the gene matches. This CDR3 region has 15 residues. Germline lookup yields CDR1 KGHSH and CDR2 LQKENI.

This clone is labeled as medium-sized (0.01 to 0.1%). The chain employs TRBV28 and TRBJ2-7; TRBD1 agrees at 9 bases. V shed 6 bases, J shed 1 base, and the junction held 7 bases outside the gene matches. Per the germline V gene, CDR1 is MDHEN and CDR2 is SYDVKM. This CDR3 comprises 15 residues. The CDR3 nucleotides are TGTGCCAGCAGCTGGGACAGGGCCCCTTCCTACGAGCAGTACTTC. Translated: CASSWDRAPSYEQYF. Variable domain in full (rest from reference TRBV28 and TRBJ2-7): DVKVTQSSRYLVKRTGEKVFLECVQDMDHENMFWYRQDPGLGLRLIYFSYDVKMKEKGDIPEGYSVSREKKERFSLILESASTNQTSMYLCASSWDRAPSYEQYFGPGTRLTVT.

J is TRBJ2-2 and V is TRBV6-8; D ambiguous. This CDR3 is built from 13 residues. The V end lost 5 bases, the J end lost 9 bases, and 13 bases lay between the germline ends. Germline V gene lookup returns CDR1 MNHGY and CDR2 SAAAGT. The chain's CDR3 is CASSHRPDRELFF. The CDR3 region has the DNA TGTGCCAGCAGTCACCGCCCCGACCGGGAGCTGTTTTTT.

The CDR3 coding sequence is TGTGCCAGCTCATCCAGTTCTAGTCCAGCCTGGGGCAATGAGCAGTTCTTC. Amino acids: CASSSSSSPAWGNEQFF. The V call is TRBV18, the J call TRBJ2-1; no clear D. In germline, CDR1 is KGHSH, CDR2 LQKENI. Trimming left V 5 bases short and J 6 bases short, with 23 bases between. The CDR3 length is 17 residues.

This chain joins TRBV28 and TRBJ2-7; TRBD1 aligns across 8 bases. Looked up from germline, CDR1 is MDHEN and CDR2 is SYDVKM. Trimming cost V 8 bases and J 5 bases; bases outside gene matches: 5. The CDR3 totals 12 residues. The CDR3 nucleotides read TGTGCCAGCTCGGACAGGGAAAACGAGCAGTACTTC. Translating gives CASSDRENEQYF.

This clone was counted only a few times. The genes are TRBV25-1 and TRBJ1-4, with D possibly being TRBD1 (5 bases). The germline CDR1 and CDR2 sequences are MGHDK and SYGVNS. V was pared by 1 base and J by 1 base, with 16 bases between. The CDR3 consists of 18 residues. In DNA, the CDR3 is TGTGCCAGCAGTGAATTCCAGGGTTTAAAAGTAACTAATGAAAAACTGTTTTTT. This codes for CASSEFQGLKVTNEKLFF. Supplemented by reference TRBV25-1 and TRBJ1-4, the full variable domain reads EADIYQTPRYLVIGTGKKITLECSQTMGHDKMYWYQQDPGMELHLIHYSYGVNSTEKGDLSSESTVSRIRTEHFPLTLESARPSHTSQYLCASSEFQGLKVTNEKLFFGSGTQLSVL.

The chain uses TRBV5-1 and TRBJ1-6, with 9 positions matching TRBD1. The CDR3 loop spans 16 amino acids. Looked up from germline, CDR1 is SGHRS and CDR2 is YFSETQ. V was clipped by 4 bases and J by 10 bases; unmatched bases: 12. The CDR3 DNA reads as TGCGCCAGCAGCACGGACAGGGGAAAGGTTGGCTCACCCCTCCACTTT. Translation: CASSTDRGKVGSPLHF.

This clone was recorded a few times. The V gene is TRBV11-3, the J gene TRBJ2-5; D may match TRBD1 or TRBD2 (6 bases each). Germline V gene data show CDR1 as SGHNT and CDR2 as YENEEA. There are 14 residues in the CDR3. V was trimmed by 4 bases and J by 4 bases, leaving 13 bases between them. The CDR3 loop reads CASSSLKGGETQYF. The CDR3 DNA reads as TGTGCCAGCAGCTCTCTAAAGGGGGGAGAGACCCAGTACTTC.

The gene calls are TRBV6-8 and TRBJ1-5; 7 nucleotides line up with TRBD1. The CDR3 has 17 residues. Germline-derived CDR1 and CDR2 are MNHGY and SAAAGT. V lost 5 bases to trimming and J lost 0 bases; unmatched junction nucleotides: 10. The CDR3 nucleotides are TGTGCCAGCAGTCCCAGGGGGGGACAGCGTAGCAATCAGCCCCAGCATTTT. Protein product: CASSPRGGQRSNQPQHF.

The chain recombines TRBV11-3 with TRBJ1-1; D gene unclear. Trimming cost V 1 base and J 0 bases, with 15 bases left between them. This CDR3 has 17 residues. Per the germline V gene, CDR1 is SGHNT and CDR2 is YENEEA. This CDR3 reads CASSLGSVGQLNTEAFF. CDR3 bases: TGTGCCAGCAGCTTAGGATCTGTAGGGCAGCTGAACACTGAAGCTTTCTTT.

This clone occurred a few times. The chain couples TRBV14 to TRBJ2-7, with D possibly TRBD2 on 6 matching bases. V lost 4 bases, J lost 0 bases, and 22 bases lay in between. This CDR3 is built from 18 residues. The germline V gene encodes CDR1 SGHDN and CDR2 FVKESK. The CDR3 DNA sequence: TGTGCCAGCAGCCCCACCTATAGCTCCGGGACTGACTCCTACGAGCAGTACTTC. It yields the protein CASSPTYSSGTDSYEQYF.

Regarding this clone: With the read ending 1 residue before the CDR3 end, the germline J gene is used to fill in that end. The chain combines TRBV10-3 with TRBJ1-3; D is undetermined. Looked up from germline, CDR1 is ENHRY and CDR2 is SYGVKD. Trimming removed 2 bases at V and 1 base at J, with 12 bases between. This CDR3 region has 16 residues. CDR3 protein: CAISEAAVTSGNTIYF. The CDR3 DNA, read in part, is TGTGCCATCAGTGAGGCCGCCGTGACGTCTGGAAACACCATATAT.

The gene calls are TRBV30 and TRBJ2-7, with 8 nucleotides matching TRBD1. Germline loops: CDR1 GTSNPN, CDR2 SVGIG (reference sequence). With V trimmed by 4 bases and J by 1 base, 3 bases remained unmatched. The CDR3 sequence is 13 residues long. In nucleotides, the CDR3 is TGTGCCTGGAACAGGGGGAATTCCTACGAGCAGTACTTC. Translated: CAWNRGNSYEQYF.

This clone has only a few counts. The chain has TRBV28 and TRBJ1-6; D remains unclear. The germline gives CDR1 MDHEN, CDR2 SYDVKM. CDR3 length equals 14 residues. Deletions cut 4 bases from V and 10 bases from J, with 14 bases between. CDR3 nucleotides: TGTGCCAGCAGTTGGTCCTGGGTAGGATCACCCCTCCACTTT. It specifies CASSWSWVGSPLHF.

The V call is TRBV12-2, the J call TRBJ2-1; the table's D gene call, TRBD2, was not cross checked with the DNA. TRBV12-2 is a pseudogene. The CDR3 is made up of 15 amino acids. The CDR3 spells CATIPRSSGSNEQFF. In DNA form, the CDR3 reads TGTGCCACCATCCCGCGTTCTAGCGGGAGCAATGAGCAGTTCTTC.

This clone appeared a single time. V is TRBV18 and J is TRBJ2-2, with 11 bases aligning to TRBD2. Germline values: CDR1 KGHSH, CDR2 LQKENI. V was clipped by 7 bases and J by 5 bases; unmatched bases: 9. The CDR3 sequence is 16 residues long. The CDR3 region has the DNA TGTGCCAGCTTGTCTACTAGCGGGAGTAGGACCGGGGAGCTGTTTTTT. It yields the protein CASLSTSGSRTGELFF.

This sequence joins TRBV30 and TRBJ2-3; no clear D gene. In germline, CDR1 is GTSNPN, CDR2 SVGIG (reference sequence). The germline V and J ends were trimmed by 0 bases and 0 bases, with 4 bases remaining between them. The CDR3 has 13 amino acids. The CDR3: CAWSVGSTDTQYF. CDR3 nucleotides: TGTGCCTGGAGTGTAGGCAGCACAGATACGCAGTATTTT.